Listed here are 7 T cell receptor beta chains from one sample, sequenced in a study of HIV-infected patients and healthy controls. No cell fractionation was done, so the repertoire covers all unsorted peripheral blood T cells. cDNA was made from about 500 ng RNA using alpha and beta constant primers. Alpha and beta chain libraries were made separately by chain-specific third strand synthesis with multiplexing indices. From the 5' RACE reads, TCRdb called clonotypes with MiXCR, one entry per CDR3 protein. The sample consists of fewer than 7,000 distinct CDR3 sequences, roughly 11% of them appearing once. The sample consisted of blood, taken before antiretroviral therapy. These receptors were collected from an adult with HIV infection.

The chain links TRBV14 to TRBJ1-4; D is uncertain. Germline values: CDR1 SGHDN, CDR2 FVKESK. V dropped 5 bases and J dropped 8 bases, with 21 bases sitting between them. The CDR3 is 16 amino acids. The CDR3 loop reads CASSTILPGSDEKLFF. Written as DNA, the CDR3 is TGTGCCAGCAGCACGATTTTGCCGGGCTCCGACGAAAAACTGTTTTTT.

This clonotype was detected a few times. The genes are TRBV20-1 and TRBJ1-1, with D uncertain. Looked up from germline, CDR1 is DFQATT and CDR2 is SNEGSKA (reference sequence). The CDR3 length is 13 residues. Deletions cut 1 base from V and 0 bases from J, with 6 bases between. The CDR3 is CSARGNLNTEAFF. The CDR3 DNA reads TGCAGTGCTAGAGGGAACTTGAACACTGAAGCTTTCTTT.

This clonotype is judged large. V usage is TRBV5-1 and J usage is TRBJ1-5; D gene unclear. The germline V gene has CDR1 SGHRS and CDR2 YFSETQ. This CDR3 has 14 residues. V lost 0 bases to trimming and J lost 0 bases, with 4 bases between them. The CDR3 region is CASSLEPSNQPQHF. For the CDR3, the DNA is TGCGCCAGCAGCTTGGAACCTAGCAATCAGCCCCAGCATTTT.

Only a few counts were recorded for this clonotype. The CDR3 reads CASSTSISSNQPQHF. The CDR3 DNA sequence: TGTGCCAGTAGTACTTCGATCTCTAGCAATCAGCCCCAGCATTTT. The chain recombines TRBV19 with TRBJ1-5, with D unresolved. The V gene's germline CDR1 is LNHDA and CDR2 SQIVND (reference sequence). V lost 4 bases and J 0 bases, leaving 10 bases between the germline ends. This CDR3 region has 15 residues. The full variable domain, its missing parts supplied by reference TRBV19 and TRBJ1-5, is DGGITQSPKYLFRKEGQNVTLSCEQNLNHDAMYWYRQDPGQGLRLIYYSQIVNDFQKGDIAEGYSVSREKKESFPLTVTSAQKNPTAFYLCASSTSISSNQPQHFGDGTRLSIL.

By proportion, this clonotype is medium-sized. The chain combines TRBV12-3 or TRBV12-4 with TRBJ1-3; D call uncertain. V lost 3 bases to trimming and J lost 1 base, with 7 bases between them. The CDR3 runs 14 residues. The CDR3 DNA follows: TGTGCCAGCAGTTTTTCAAGTTCTGGAAACACCATATATTTT. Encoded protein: CASSFSSSGNTIYF.

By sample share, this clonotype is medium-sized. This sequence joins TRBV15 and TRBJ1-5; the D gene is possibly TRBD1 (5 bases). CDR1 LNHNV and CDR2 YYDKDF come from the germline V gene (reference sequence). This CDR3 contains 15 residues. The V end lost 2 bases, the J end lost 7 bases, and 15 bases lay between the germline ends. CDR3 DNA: TGTGCCACCAGCAGACGTGTGGGGGAACCCCAGCCCCAGCATTTT. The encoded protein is CATSRRVGEPQPQHF.

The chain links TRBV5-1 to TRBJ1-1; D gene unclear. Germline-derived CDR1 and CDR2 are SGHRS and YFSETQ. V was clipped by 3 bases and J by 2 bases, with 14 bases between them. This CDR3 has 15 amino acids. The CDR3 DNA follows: TGCGCCAGCAGCTCTGCAACGGGATCTAACACTGAAGCTTTCTTT. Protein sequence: CASSSATGSNTEAFF.